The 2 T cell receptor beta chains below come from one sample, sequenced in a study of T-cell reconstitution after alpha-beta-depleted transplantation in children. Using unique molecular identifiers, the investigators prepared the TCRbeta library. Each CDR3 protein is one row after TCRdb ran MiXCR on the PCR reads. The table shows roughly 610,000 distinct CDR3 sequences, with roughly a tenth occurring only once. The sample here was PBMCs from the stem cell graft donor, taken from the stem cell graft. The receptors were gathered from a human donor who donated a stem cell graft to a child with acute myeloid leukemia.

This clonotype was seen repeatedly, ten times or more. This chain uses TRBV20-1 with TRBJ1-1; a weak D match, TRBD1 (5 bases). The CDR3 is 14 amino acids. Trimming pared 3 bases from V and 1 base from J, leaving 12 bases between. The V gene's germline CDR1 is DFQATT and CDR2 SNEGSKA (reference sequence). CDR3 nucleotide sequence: TGCAGTGCTAGTCGGGGACCCCAGAACACTGAAGCTTTCTTT. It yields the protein CSASRGPQNTEAFF.

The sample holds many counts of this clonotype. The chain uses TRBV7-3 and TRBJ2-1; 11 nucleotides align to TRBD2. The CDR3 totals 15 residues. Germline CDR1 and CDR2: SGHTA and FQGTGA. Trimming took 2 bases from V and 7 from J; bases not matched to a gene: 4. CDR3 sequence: CASSLSPSGRNEQFF. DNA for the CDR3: TGTGCCAGCAGCTTATCCCCTAGCGGGAGGAATGAGCAGTTCTTC.